Listed below are T cell receptor beta chains from one sample, sequenced in a study of blood T cell repertoires in COVID-19. The assay was immunoSEQ multiplex PCR, and TCRdb's table has in-frame clones only and misses some. The data hold around 130,000 clones, with approximately 77% observed a single time. Sequenced: peripheral blood. The source is an older man with acute or convalescent COVID-19. Both conserved end residues are part of each CDR3. A D gene is named only where the DNA matches it firmly. Clone size appears in some rows only: once, few, many, or a class for an expanded clone.

>.|.|TRBV7-9|TRBJ2-7
CASSRTTGTHEQYF
TGTGCCAGCAGTAGAACGACAGGAACCCACGAGCAGTACTTC
>once|TRBD1|TRBV6-6|TRBJ2-2
CASKPGQETGELFF
TGTGCCAGCAAGCCGGGACAGGAGACCGGGGAGCTGTTTTTT
>.|TRBD2|TRBV6-2/TRBV6-3|TRBJ2-5
CASSYSRKRGDQETQYF
TGTGCCAGCAGTTACTCGAGGAAGCGGGGGGATCAAGAGACCCAGTACTTC
>.|TRBD2|TRBV5-1|TRBJ2-5
CASSLAPGGRETQYF
TGCGCCAGCAGCTTGGCTCCGGGGGGACGAGAGACCCAGTACTTC
>.|TRBD2|TRBV5-1|TRBJ2-1
CASSSSGGAYNEQFF
TGCGCCAGCAGCTCAAGCGGGGGGGCTTACAATGAGCAGTTCTTC
>.|TRBD1|TRBV7-2|TRBJ1-1
CASSLMGQDTEAFF
TGTGCCAGCAGCTTAATGGGACAGGACACTGAAGCTTTCTTT
>.|.|TRBV4-2|TRBJ2-7
CASSQVAGASDYEQYF
TGTGCCAGCAGCCAAGTCGCTGGGGCCAGCGACTACGAGCAGTACTTC
>.|.|TRBV7-2|TRBJ1-1
CASSLKQGRTEAFF
TGTGCCAGCAGCTTAAAACAGGGAAGGACTGAAGCTTTCTTT
>.|TRBD1|TRBV6-2/TRBV6-3|TRBJ1-1
CASSITGAGGTEAFF
TGTGCCAGCAGTATAACAGGGGCCGGGGGCACTGAAGCTTTCTTT
>.|.|TRBV6-5|TRBJ2-5
CASGPPLKSQYF
TGTGCCAGCGGGCCGCCTCTTAAGAGCCAGTACTTC
>.|TRBD1|TRBV5-1|TRBJ2-7
CASSPQGASYEQYF
TGCGCCAGCAGCCCACAGGGGGCATCATACGAGCAGTACTTC
>.|TRBD1|TRBV28|TRBJ1-1
CASSLVTGGPYEAFF
TGTGCCAGCAGTTTAGTGACAGGGGGTCCCTATGAAGCTTTCTTT
>.|.|TRBV3-1/TRBV3-2|TRBJ1-2
CASSQVITGNYGYTF
TGTGCCAGCAGCCAAGTTATTACAGGGAACTATGGCTACACCTTC
>.|.|TRBV4-1|TRBJ2-3
CASSQDQGTTQYF
TGCGCCAGCAGCCAAGATCAGGGGACAACCCAGTATTTT
>.|.|TRBV20-1|TRBJ1-1
CSALRNTEAFF
TGCAGTGCTCTCCGGAACACTGAAGCTTTCTTT
>.|TRBD1|TRBV6-5|TRBJ1-2
CASSYSGGGGYGYTF
TGTGCCAGCAGTTACTCCGGAGGGGGCGGCTATGGCTACACCTTC
>.|.|TRBV15|TRBJ1-3
CATSAGQFSGNTIYF
TGTGCCACCAGCGCAGGACAATTCTCTGGAAACACCATATATTTT
>.|.|TRBV19|TRBJ1-1
CASSQWGGNTEAFF
TGTGCCAGTAGTCAATGGGGGGGGAACACTGAAGCTTTCTTT
>.|.|TRBV6-5|TRBJ1-1
CASRTQVWNTEAFF
TGCGCCAGCAGAACTCAGGTGTGGAACACTGAAGCTTTCTTT
>once|.|TRBV5-4|TRBJ2-1
CASSRTGLDNEQFF
TGTGCCAGCAGCCGTACAGGTTTAGACAATGAGCAGTTCTTC
>.|.|TRBV20-1|TRBJ1-1
CSASRVLTLNTEAFF
TGCAGTGCTAGTCGGGTGCTGACGCTGAACACTGAAGCTTTCTTT
>.|TRBD1|TRBV5-6|TRBJ1-5
CASSFGYRGQDQPQHF
TGTGCCAGCAGCTTCGGGTATAGGGGACAGGATCAGCCCCAGCATTTT
>.|.|TRBV10-3|TRBJ2-7
CAISDWSEAYEQYF
TGTGCCATCAGTGATTGGAGTGAAGCCTACGAGCAGTACTTC
>.|TRBD2|TRBV24-1|TRBJ2-3
CATSDSSGGARDTQYF
TGTGCCACCAGTGACTCTAGCGGGGGGGCTAGGGATACGCAGTATTTT
>.|TRBD2|TRBV7-2|TRBJ2-2
CASSLSGVTGELFF
TGTGCCAGCAGCCTGAGCGGGGTCACCGGGGAGCTGTTTTTT
>.|.|TRBV6-1|TRBJ1-5
CASSEKLSYSNQPQHF
TGTGCCAGCAGTGAAAAACTGTCGTATAGCAATCAGCCCCAGCATTTT
>.|.|TRBV5-1|TRBJ2-2
CASSLDPGSNTGELFF
TGCGCCAGCAGCTTGGATCCGGGTTCGAACACCGGGGAGCTGTTTTTT
>.|TRBD1|TRBV19|TRBJ1-2
CASSSDRGEANYGYTF
TGTGCCAGTAGTTCCGACAGGGGAGAAGCTAACTATGGCTACACCTTC
>once|TRBD2|TRBV6-2/TRBV6-3|TRBJ2-1
CASSHPGGPHNEQFF
TGTGCCAGCAGTCATCCGGGGGGGCCTCACAATGAGCAGTTCTTC
>.|TRBD2|TRBV15|TRBJ2-5
CATSLSGGQETQYF
TGTGCCACCAGTCTCAGCGGGGGCCAAGAGACCCAGTACTTC
>once|.|TRBV18|TRBJ2-5
CASSPSRGQETQYF
TGTGCCAGCTCACCGTCCAGGGGACAAGAGACCCAGTACTTC
>.|TRBD2|TRBV5-1|TRBJ2-6
CASSSLGGTVFSGANVLTF
TGCGCCAGCAGCTCTCTGGGGGGGACCGTCTTCTCTGGGGCCAACGTCCTGACTTTC
>.|.|TRBV7-6|TRBJ2-5
CASSLVFRGALETQYF
TGTGCCAGCAGCTTAGTGTTTCGCGGGGCCTTGGAGACCCAGTACTTC
>.|.|TRBV19|TRBJ2-3
CASSIRPGRSGDTQYF
TGTGCCAGTAGTATACGTCCGGGTCGCTCCGGGGATACGCAGTATTTT
>.|.|TRBV5-1|TRBJ1-5
CASSLVQGLQPQHF
TGCGCCAGCAGCTTGGTGCAGGGGCTCCAGCCCCAGCATTTT
>.|TRBD1|TRBV6-5|TRBJ2-7
CASRAGGYEQYF
TGTGCCAGCAGGGCAGGGGGCTACGAGCAGTACTTC
>many|TRBD2|TRBV5-1|TRBJ2-2
CASSPGLANTGELFF
TGCGCCAGCAGCCCCGGACTAGCAAACACCGGGGAGCTGTTTTTT
>once|.|TRBV20-1|TRBJ2-7
CSASISSGTKGDYEQYF
TGCAGTGCTAGTATATCATCTGGGACGAAGGGGGACTACGAGCAGTACTTC
>once|TRBD1|TRBV2|TRBJ2-7
CASSSGGKYEQYF
TGTGCCAGCAGTTCAGGGGGCAAATACGAGCAGTACTTC
>.|TRBD2|TRBV5-1|TRBJ2-5
CASSPRLAGKETQYF
TGCGCCAGCAGCCCCCGACTAGCGGGGAAAGAGACCCAGTACTTC
>.|TRBD1|TRBV6-5|TRBJ2-7
CASRDRGRAYEQYF
TGTGCCAGCAGAGACAGGGGGAGAGCCTACGAGCAGTACTTC
>.|TRBD1|TRBV2|TRBJ1-2
CASRGTGRLVYTF
TGTGCCAGCAGAGGGACAGGGCGTCTGGTCTACACCTTC
>.|.|TRBV10-3|TRBJ2-2
CASCPADHTGELFF
TGTGCCAGTTGTCCAGCGGACCACACCGGGGAGCTGTTTTTT
>.|.|TRBV10-3|TRBJ1-6
CATSPGLLSSYNSPLHF
TGTGCCACGAGCCCAGGACTCCTTAGCTCCTATAATTCACCCCTCCACTTT
>few|TRBD2|TRBV5-1|TRBJ2-1
CASSSGLAGSNEQFF
TGCGCCAGCAGCTCGGGACTAGCGGGGTCAAATGAGCAGTTCTTC
>.|TRBD1|TRBV12-5|TRBJ1-1
CASGLVRTGSLTEAFF
TGTGCTAGTGGTTTGGTAAGGACAGGGAGCTTAACTGAAGCTTTCTTT